The present entry profiles one TCR beta chain with its context. Its antigen remains unidentified. Base qualities are not provided; no much larger clone lies one nucleotide away. This sample stems from a study of cytomegalovirus exposure and HLA in healthy donors (dated by TCRdb to about 2017). Regarding the research as a whole: According to an earlier analysis of a few hundred of the donors, about 179 million T cells yielded 117 million unique TCR beta sequences and 276 Gb of sequence data. The study aimed to test whether cataloging public T cell receptors could reveal signatures of past pathogen exposure. Of the 350 to 400 genotyped donors, approximately 82% fell in the genetic ancestry cluster associated with self-reported Caucasian donors. A later genetic analysis used genome-wide SNP genotypes for about three fifths of the 666 donors, treating that subset as a discovery cohort. In the later analysis, no new phenotypic data were used to find candidate immune exposures; instead, reliance was placed on TCR beta sequences and their occurrence across donors. Using immunosequencing, the study profiled T cell repertoires from around 680 subjects and related those repertoires to cytomegalovirus serostatus. Typing coverage differed by locus: A, B, C, DRB1 and DQB1 were typed in roughly 620-630 donors, DQA1 in around 500, DPA1 in nearly 610, and DPB1 in just under 490. In a later analysis, previously published TCR beta repertoires from roughly 710 donors were re-analyzed and high-resolution HLA genotyping was added so that TCR occurrence patterns could be studied. A separate validation cohort of roughly 130 different subjects was used in addition to the roughly 720-subject first cohort. Approximately 310 gigabases of sequencing data and approximately 93 million unique TCR sequences were included in an early release covering about 620 HLA-typed donors. Four to six DR-DQ haplotypes were handled as single units for association and clustering, since linkage in the cohort was strong. Donor age, sex, ethnicity and CMV serostatus were compiled alongside the repertoire data. Every repertoire in the discovery cohort had been generated on one and the same sequencing platform. Across approximately 400 genotyped donors of the cohort, an average of approximately 220,000 unique TCR beta nucleotide sequences per donor were sequenced, and roughly a sixth of those sequences were non-productive. To predict cytomegalovirus infection status, the study combined high-throughput TCR immunosequencing, statistical association of individual TCRs with disease status, and machine learning. Both class I and class II loci were covered by HLA typing, at four-digit resolution. An earlier analysis of around 540 of the donors applied high-throughput TCR beta sequencing to assess whether each TCR beta V gene segment acted as functional or pseudogenic.

Receptors were amplified or captured by the immunoSEQ multiplex PCR assay. A mixture of 60 forward primers for TCR Vbeta segments and 13 reverse primers for TCR Jbeta segments was used in the multiplex PCR. The CDR3 region of rearranged TCR beta genes was amplified from genomic DNA by a multiplex PCR assay. The amplified TCR beta libraries were sequenced on the Illumina HiSeq System as 87-base-pair reads. Processing in the source paper ran as follows. A later analysis counted about 82 million unique TCR beta chains across the 690 or so repertoires, and roughly 11 million of these chains were shared by at least two donors. Raw reads were error-corrected and collapsed into unique sequences with a nearest-neighbor algorithm that merged closely related sequences to remove PCR and sequencing errors. V, D and J gene segments were assigned by aligning CDR3 sequences to IMGT reference sequences. For a sequence to be retained, at least a six-nucleotide match to both a V gene segment and a J gene segment was required. A rearrangement was called productive if the CDR3 had no stop codons and remained in frame with V and J, and every other rearrangement was called non-productive. CDR3 was defined by IMGT convention, running from the second conserved V-encoded cysteine to the conserved J-encoded phenylalanine. The earlier analysis of 500 to 650 of the donors excluded any sequence lacking an unambiguous match to a single V gene segment. An earlier analysis of fewer than 750 of the donors classified V segments as functional when productive rearrangements were above 56.7% and as segregating when the standard deviation between donors was above 5%. A statistical classification framework was built to diagnose cytomegalovirus status from the catalog of TCR beta chain sequences. A later analysis assigned V and J genes by comparing TCR nucleotide sequences with IMGT/GENE-DB human TR gene sequences. The TCRdist pipeline was used in a later analysis to assign CDR3 sequences and most-parsimonious VDJ recombination scenarios. In a later analysis, each TCR beta chain was defined by its CDR3 amino acid sequence together with its V-gene family, and reads without a unique V-gene family were excluded. To address suspected cross-contamination and a sequencing artifact, a later analysis removed approximately 600 highly shared, low-generation-probability nucleotide sequences. A later analysis calculated a clonal expansion index for each public chain from normalized within-repertoire ranks of inferred template counts. Generation probabilities in a later analysis came from a VDJ recombination model fitted to out-of-frame rearrangements, and those results were checked against IGoR. In a later analysis, TCR-TCR, TCR-HLA and TCR-CMV co-occurrence was scored with hypergeometric tests, and a repertoire-size bias correction was applied to TCR pairs. In a later analysis, false discovery rates were estimated by permuting HLA or CMV assignments 20 times. In a later analysis, co-occurring TCRs were grouped using DBSCAN, and TCRdist sequence similarity was added for clustering within HLA-allele-positive subsets. Repertoires with fewer than 30,000 or more than 120,000 public chains, plus five repertoires with anomalous nucleotide sharing, were excluded from co-occurrence clustering. Held by TCRdb, this immuneACCESS table contains in-frame sequences only and omits some clones. Under half of the omission traces to an unresolved V gene where checked; the cause of the rest is unknown. V, J and clone size derive from that table, while D and trimming were established from the DNA sequence. For this sample there are about 200,000 clones; about 76% appear just once. The top ten hold approximately 0.39% of the sample.

Per the germline V gene, SGHTA is the CDR1 and FQGTGA is the CDR2. From the cysteine up to the phenylalanine, the CDR3 has a length of 16 residues. CDR3 DNA is the only sequence kept; it has 48 bases, read in frame from the first base. Clipping removes 4 bases from V and 0 bases from J, with 7 as the unmatched junction base count. Points the paper makes about the study in general: Strong co-occurrence of HLA alleles, especially DR and DQ, made assigning TCR associations to individual alleles difficult. Compared with equally common non-associated chains, HLA-associated TCR beta chains in a later analysis were more clonally expanded and had lower generation probabilities. Correlated functional status among segregating V segments might be attributable to linkage disequilibrium, but an unknown experimental factor could not be ruled out. A cluster of highly shared sequence variants was judged likely to be a technical artifact of the sequencing pipeline. Roughly uniform sequencing depth across donors was assumed in presence/absence analyses, although this assumption may not hold. Across donors, most TCR sequences were observed very rarely, whereas some public TCRs were present in many individuals. Because counts were too low, some 16 rarely observed V segments, including chromosome 9 orphons, were excluded from the earlier analysis of several hundred of the donors. In both the original and validation cohorts, the classifier was reported to diagnose cytomegalovirus status with high specificity and sensitivity. The study listed over 150 TCR beta chains as associated with cytomegalovirus. Some IMGT-functional V segments, including TRBV6-2 and TRBV6-3, could not be told apart with the 87-base-pair reads, so those segments were excluded. A further reported finding was that TCR beta sequences accurately predicted the HLA-A and HLA-B alleles for most subjects in the first cohort. Most CMV-associated TCR beta chains appeared to be HLA-restricted in a later analysis, and the HLA associations seemed to be driven largely by CMV exposure. The only immune exposure information available for the cohort was CMV serostatus. The cohort was sequenced for TCR beta chains only, and without alpha or paired-chain data the features that could be detected were limited. V-gene and J-gene trimming of TCR beta chains was associated with a missense DCLRE1C variant in a later genetic analysis, and the association was replicated in an independent cohort. Because HLA typing was unavailable for some donors at each locus, only the typed subset was used in association tests. Several of the top co-occurrence clusters appeared to be linked to parvovirus B19, influenza, CMV and Epstein-Barr virus, according to a later analysis. It was suggested by the authors that the approach could potentially be generalized to other disease states and immunological phenotypes. In vitro tests confirmed that a few of the cytomegalovirus-associated TCR beta chains recognize cytomegalovirus antigens. In an earlier analysis of some 640 of the donors, most TCR beta V segments were observed in productive rearrangements about 90% or about 30% of the time, broadly matching IMGT annotations. Specific HLA alleles were associated with 15,000 to 20,000 TCR beta sequences at a false discovery rate of 0.05 in a later analysis. A later genetic analysis reported fewer N-insertions in productive TCRs among donors in an Asian-associated ancestry cluster than the roughly 700-donor mean. According to a later analysis, TCR association rates differed among HLA loci, with DRB1 alleles showing the most associated TCRs and HLA-C alleles showing the fewest.

The cohort consisted of 666 healthy bone marrow donors. All cohort members were sampled while nominally healthy, although unrecorded immune exposures were likely present. The donor tested CMV seropositive, placing the donor among the 289 seropositive members of the cohort. Every donor gave a peripheral blood sample, and the peripheral blood mononuclear cells from that sample were used for TCR beta sequencing. The Qiagen DNeasy Blood Extraction Kit was used to extract genomic DNA from the blood cell samples. The sequence was collected from a male donor in good health and CMV-seropositive. Sequencing input: PBMCs. The chain was built from TRBV7-3 and TRBJ1-1; 8 middle bases align to TRBD1. The nucleotides are TGTGCCAGCAGCTCCCTGGACAGGGCGCTGAACACTGAAGCTTTCTTT. The translation is CASSSLDRALNTEAFF.